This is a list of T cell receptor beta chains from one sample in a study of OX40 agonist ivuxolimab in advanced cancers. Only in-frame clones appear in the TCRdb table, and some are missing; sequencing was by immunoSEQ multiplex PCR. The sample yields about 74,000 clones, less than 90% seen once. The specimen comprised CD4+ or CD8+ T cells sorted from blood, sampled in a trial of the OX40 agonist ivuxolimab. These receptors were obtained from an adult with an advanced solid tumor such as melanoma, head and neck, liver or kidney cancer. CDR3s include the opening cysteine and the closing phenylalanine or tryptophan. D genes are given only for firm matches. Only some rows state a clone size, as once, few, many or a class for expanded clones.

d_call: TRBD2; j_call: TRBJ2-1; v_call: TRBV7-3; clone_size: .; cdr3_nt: TGTGCCAGCAGCCCGTGGACTAGCGGGAGGAATGAGCAGTTCTTC; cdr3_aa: CASSPWTSGRNEQFF
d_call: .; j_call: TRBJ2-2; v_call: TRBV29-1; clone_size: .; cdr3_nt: TGCAGCGTTTCGGGGGGCGGCGGGGAGCTGTTTTTT; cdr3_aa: CSVSGGGGELFF
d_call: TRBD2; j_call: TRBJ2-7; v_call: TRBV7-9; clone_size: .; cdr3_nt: TGTGCCAGCAGCTTCCGCGGGCTAGCGGGAGGCACCTACGAGCAGTACTTC; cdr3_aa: CASSFRGLAGGTYEQYF
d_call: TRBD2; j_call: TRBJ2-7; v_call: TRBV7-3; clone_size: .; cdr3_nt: TGTGCCAGCAGCTTGACAAAAGCGGGAGGGCCAAACGAGCAGTACTTC; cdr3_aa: CASSLTKAGGPNEQYF
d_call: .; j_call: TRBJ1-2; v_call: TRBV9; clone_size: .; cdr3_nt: TGTGCCAGCAGCGTATTGGGGCGAGGCTACACCTTC; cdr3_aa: CASSVLGRGYTF
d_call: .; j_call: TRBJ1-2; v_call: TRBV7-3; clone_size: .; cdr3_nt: TGTGCCAGCAGCTTAAGGCCAGCCTTTCCGAACTATGGCTACACCTTC; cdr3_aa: CASSLRPAFPNYGYTF
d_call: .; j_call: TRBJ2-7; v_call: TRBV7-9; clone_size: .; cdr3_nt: TGTGCCAGCAGCTTCCAAGGGGCCTACGAGCAGTACTTC; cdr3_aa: CASSFQGAYEQYF
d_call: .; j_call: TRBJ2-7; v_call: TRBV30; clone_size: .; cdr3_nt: TGTGCCTGGAGTGTACCTTGGAGCTCCTACGAGCAGTACTTC; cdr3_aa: CAWSVPWSSYEQYF
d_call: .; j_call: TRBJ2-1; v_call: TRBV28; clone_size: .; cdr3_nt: TGTGCCAGCAATCTATACAATGAGCAGTTCTTC; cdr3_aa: CASNLYNEQFF
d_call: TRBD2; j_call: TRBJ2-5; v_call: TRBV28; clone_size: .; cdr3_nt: TGTGCCAGCAGTTTATTGGGAGGGACTAGCGGGGGGGAACCCCAAGAGACCCAGTACTTC; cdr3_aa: CASSLLGGTSGGEPQETQYF
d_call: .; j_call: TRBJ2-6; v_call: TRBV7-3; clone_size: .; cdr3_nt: TGTGCCAGCAGCTTACGTTCAGGGAATCTCTTGGGGGCCAACGTCCTGACTTTC; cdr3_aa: CASSLRSGNLLGANVLTF
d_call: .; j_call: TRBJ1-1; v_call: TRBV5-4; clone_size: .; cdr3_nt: TGTGCCAGCAGCGGAGACTGGAACACTGAAGCTTTCTTT; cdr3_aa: CASSGDWNTEAFF
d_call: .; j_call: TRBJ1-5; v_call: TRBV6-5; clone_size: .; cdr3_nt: TGTGCCAGCAGTTACTCGATCCGGGCCCCCCAGCATTTT; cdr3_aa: CASSYSIRAPQHF
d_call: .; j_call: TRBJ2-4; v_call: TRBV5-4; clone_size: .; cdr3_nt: TGTGCCAGCAGCTTGTCTGGGGCCAAAAACATTCAGTACTTC; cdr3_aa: CASSLSGAKNIQYF
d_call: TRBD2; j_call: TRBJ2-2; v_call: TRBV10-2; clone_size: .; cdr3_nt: TGCGCCAGCAGTGAAGTGCTAGCGGGAGTGAAGGAGCTGTTTTTT; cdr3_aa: CASSEVLAGVKELFF
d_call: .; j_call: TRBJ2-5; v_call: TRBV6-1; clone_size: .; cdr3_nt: TGTGCCAGCAGTGACACAGGCGAGACCCAGTACTTC; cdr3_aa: CASSDTGETQYF
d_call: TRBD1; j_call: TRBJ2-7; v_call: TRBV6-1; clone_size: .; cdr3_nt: TGTGCCAGCAGTCCGTGGACAGGGGGACTCGACGAGCAGTACTTC; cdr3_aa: CASSPWTGGLDEQYF
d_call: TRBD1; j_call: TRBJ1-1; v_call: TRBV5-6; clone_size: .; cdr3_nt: TGTGCCAGCAGCTTGGAGGGCAGGGGGCGCGGGGCTTTCTTT; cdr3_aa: CASSLEGRGRGAFF
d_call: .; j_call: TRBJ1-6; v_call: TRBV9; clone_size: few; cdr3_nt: TGTGCCAGCAGCCTAGAACCAGGGTACGATTCACCCCTCCACTTT; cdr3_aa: CASSLEPGYDSPLHF
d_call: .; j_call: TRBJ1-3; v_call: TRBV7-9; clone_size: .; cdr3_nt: TGTGCCAGCAGTCCTCGGACGCCTGAGGGAAACACCATATATTTT; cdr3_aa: CASSPRTPEGNTIYF
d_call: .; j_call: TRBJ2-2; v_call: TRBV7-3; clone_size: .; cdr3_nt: TGTGCCAGCAGCCAAGACCCGCGGGTGAGGAAGAACACCGGGGAGCTGTTTTTT; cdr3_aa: CASSQDPRVRKNTGELFF
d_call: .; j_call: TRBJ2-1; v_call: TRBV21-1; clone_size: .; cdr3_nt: TGTGCCAGCAGCAAAGAGTGGTCCAACTACAATGAGCAGTTCTTC; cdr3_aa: CASSKEWSNYNEQFF
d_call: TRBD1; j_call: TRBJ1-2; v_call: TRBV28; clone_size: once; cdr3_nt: TGTGCCAGCAGGACAGGGGGTCTTGTCGGAGGCTACACCTTC; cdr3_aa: CASRTGGLVGGYTF
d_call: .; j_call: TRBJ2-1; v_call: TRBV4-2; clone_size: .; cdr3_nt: TGTGCCAGCAGCCTAATGGGCTCCTACAATGAGCAGTTCTTC; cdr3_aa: CASSLMGSYNEQFF
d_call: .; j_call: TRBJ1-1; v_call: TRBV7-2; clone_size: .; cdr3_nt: TGTGCCAGCAGCTTACGATTTGAAGCTTTCTTT; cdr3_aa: CASSLRFEAFF
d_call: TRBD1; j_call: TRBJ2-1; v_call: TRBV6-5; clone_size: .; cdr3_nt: TGTGCCAGCAGGAAACAGGGGGCCTACAATGAGCAGTTCTTC; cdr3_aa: CASRKQGAYNEQFF
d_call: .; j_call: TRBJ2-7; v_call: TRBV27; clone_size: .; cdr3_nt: TGTGCCAGCAGTTTAAAACACCCTTTGGGAGCTTACGAGCAGTACTTC; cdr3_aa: CASSLKHPLGAYEQYF
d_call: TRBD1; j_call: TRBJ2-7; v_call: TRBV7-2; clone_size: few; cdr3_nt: TGTGCCAGCAGCCGCGACAGGGGGGGCTACGAGCAGTACTTC; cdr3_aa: CASSRDRGGYEQYF
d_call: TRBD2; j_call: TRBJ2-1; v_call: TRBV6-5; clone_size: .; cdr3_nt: TGTGCCAGCAGTGCACTAGCGCCCGGCCATGAGCAGTTCTTC; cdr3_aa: CASSALAPGHEQFF
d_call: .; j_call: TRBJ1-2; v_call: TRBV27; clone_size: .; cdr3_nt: TGTGCCAGCAGTTTGCATGCGTTAGCTAACTATGGCTACACCTTC; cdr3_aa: CASSLHALANYGYTF
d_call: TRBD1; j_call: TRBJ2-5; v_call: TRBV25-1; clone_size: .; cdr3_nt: TGTGCCAGCAGTGGACAGGGGCTAGGAGAGACCCAGTACTTC; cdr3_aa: CASSGQGLGETQYF
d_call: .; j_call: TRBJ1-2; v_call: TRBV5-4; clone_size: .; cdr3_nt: TGTGCCAGCAGCTTGGTCAGACGGGGGAACTATGGCTACACCTTC; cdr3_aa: CASSLVRRGNYGYTF
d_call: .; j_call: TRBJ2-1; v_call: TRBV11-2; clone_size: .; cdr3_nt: TGTGCCAGCAGAATGGGGAGGAGCTCCTACAATGAGCAGTTCTTC; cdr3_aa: CASRMGRSSYNEQFF
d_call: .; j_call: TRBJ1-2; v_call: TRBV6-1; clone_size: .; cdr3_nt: TGTGCCAGCACCGGGGGAGGGAACTATGGCTACACCTTC; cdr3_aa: CASTGGGNYGYTF
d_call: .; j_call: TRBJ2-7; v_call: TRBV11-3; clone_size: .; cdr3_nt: TGTGCCAGCAGCTTCGACAGTTTATCTAACGAGCAGTACTTC; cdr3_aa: CASSFDSLSNEQYF
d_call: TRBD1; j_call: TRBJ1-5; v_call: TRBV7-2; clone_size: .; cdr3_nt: TGTGCCAGCAGCCGGGACAGGGGGGGGCAGCCCCAGCATTTT; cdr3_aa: CASSRDRGGQPQHF
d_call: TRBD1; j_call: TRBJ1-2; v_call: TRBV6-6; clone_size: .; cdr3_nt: TGTGCCAGCAGTTACTCCGAACAGGGGTCCTATGGCTACACCTTC; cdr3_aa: CASSYSEQGSYGYTF
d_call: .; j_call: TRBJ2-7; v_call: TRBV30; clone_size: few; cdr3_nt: TGTGCCTGGAGTGCCAGGACAGAGTACGAGCAGTACTTC; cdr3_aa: CAWSARTEYEQYF
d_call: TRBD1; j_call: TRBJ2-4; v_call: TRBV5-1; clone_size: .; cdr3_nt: TGCGCCAGCAGCTCCTCGGGACAGGGGTTGGCGGCCAAAAACATTCAGTACTTC; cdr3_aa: CASSSSGQGLAAKNIQYF
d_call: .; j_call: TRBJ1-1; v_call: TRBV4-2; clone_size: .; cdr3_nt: TGTGCCAGCAGCCAAGATGTCGGGAGAGGGGACACTGAAGCTTTCTTT; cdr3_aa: CASSQDVGRGDTEAFF
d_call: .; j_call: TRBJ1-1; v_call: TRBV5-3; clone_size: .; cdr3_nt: TGTGCCAGCAGCTTGCCGACAGGTAAAGCTTTCTTT; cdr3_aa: CASSLPTGKAFF
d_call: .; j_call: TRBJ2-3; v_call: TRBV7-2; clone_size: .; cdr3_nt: TGTGCCAGCAGCTTAGGCGAAGGCAGATCTAGCACAGATACGCAGTATTTT; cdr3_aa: CASSLGEGRSSTDTQYF
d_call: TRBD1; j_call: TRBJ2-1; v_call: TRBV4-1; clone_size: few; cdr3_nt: TGCGCCAGCAGCCACGAGGGAAGACGAGACAGGGTCTACAATGAGCAGTTCTTC; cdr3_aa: CASSHEGRRDRVYNEQFF
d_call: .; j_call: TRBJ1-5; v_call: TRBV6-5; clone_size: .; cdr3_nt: TGTGCCAGCAGCCGATTCAGGGAGAGCAATCAGCCCCAGCATTTT; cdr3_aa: CASSRFRESNQPQHF
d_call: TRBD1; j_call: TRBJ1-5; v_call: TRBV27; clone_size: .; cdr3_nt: TGTGCCAGCACCTTGGGACAGTATCAGCCCCAGCATTTT; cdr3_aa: CASTLGQYQPQHF
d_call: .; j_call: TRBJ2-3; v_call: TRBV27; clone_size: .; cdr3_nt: TGTGCCAGCCCTCAGCAGGGTTCCGACCGACTCACCACTATGAAATACACAGATACGCAGTATTTT; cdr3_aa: CASPQQGSDRLTTMKYTDTQYF
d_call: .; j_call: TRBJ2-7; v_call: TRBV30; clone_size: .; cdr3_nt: TGTGCCTGGAGGCCGGATAGAACCTACGAGCAGTACTTC; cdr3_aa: CAWRPDRTYEQYF
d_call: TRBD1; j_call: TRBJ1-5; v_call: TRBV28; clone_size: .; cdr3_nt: TGTGCCAGCAGACGGACAGGGAGGTTCCAGCCCCAGCATTTT; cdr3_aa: CASRRTGRFQPQHF
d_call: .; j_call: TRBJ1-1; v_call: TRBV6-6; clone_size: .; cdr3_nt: TGTGCCAGCAGTACCAGAAACGAAGCTTTCTTT; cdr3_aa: CASSTRNEAFF
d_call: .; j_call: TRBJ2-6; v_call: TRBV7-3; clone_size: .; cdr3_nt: TGTGCCAGCCAGAGTACTCCCGGGGCCAACGTCCTGACTTTC; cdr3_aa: CASQSTPGANVLTF
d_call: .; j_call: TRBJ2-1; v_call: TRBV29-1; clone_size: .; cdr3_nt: TGCAGCGTGCTTGGGACCGCGTCGTCGGGGGACAATGAGCAGTTCTTC; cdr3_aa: CSVLGTASSGDNEQFF
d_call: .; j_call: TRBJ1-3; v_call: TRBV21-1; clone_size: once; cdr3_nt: TGTGCCAGCAGCAAAGACTCATCGAAGGCAACTGGAAACACCATATATTTT; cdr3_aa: CASSKDSSKATGNTIYF
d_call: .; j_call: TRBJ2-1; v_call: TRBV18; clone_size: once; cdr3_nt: TGTGCCAGCTCACCACCGATAGGGGACAATGAGCAGTTCTTC; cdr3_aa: CASSPPIGDNEQFF
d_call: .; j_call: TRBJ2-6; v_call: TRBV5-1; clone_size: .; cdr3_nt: TGCGCCAGCAGCTTGGCGGGGACTGGGGCCAACGTCCTGACTTTC; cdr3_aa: CASSLAGTGANVLTF
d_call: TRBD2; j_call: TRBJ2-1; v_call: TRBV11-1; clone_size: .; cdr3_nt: TGTGCCAGCAGCTTAGCGGGACTAGCGGGAGGGGAGCAGTTCTTC; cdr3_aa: CASSLAGLAGGEQFF